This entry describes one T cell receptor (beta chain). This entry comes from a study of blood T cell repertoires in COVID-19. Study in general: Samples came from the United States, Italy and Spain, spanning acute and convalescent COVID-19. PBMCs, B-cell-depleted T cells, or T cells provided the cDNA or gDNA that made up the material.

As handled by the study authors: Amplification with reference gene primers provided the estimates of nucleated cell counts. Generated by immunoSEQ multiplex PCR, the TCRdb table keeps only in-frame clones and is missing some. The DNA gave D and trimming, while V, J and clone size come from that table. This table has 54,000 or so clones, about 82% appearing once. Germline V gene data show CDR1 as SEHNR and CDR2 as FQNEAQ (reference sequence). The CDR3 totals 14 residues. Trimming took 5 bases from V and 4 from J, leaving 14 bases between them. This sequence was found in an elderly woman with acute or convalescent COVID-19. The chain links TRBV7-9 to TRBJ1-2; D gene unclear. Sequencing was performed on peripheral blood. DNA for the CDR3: TGTGCCAGCAGCACACTCAAGGACTTCTATGGCTACACCTTC. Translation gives CASSTLKDFYGYTF.